This TCR beta chain was sequenced during a study of cytomegalovirus exposure and HLA in healthy donors. Study-wide results and caveats: For most subjects, TCR beta sequences were reported to predict HLA-A and HLA-B alleles with accuracy.

The PCR contained 60 Vbeta and 13 Jbeta primers. Sequenced by immunoSEQ multiplex PCR; TCRdb stores in-frame clones only, minus some. Of 130,000 to 150,000 clones in the sample, less than 85% were seen once. As for this clone: What it binds is unknown.

V was trimmed by 0 bases and J by 7 bases, leaving 12 bases between them. This CDR3 has 14 residues. Germline CDR1 is MNHEY and CDR2 is SVGAGI. This TCR was recovered from a man aged 40-49 years in good health and CMV-seropositive. Sequenced: PBMCs. The rearrangement links TRBV6-5 to TRBJ1-2; D unresolved. The CDR3 here is CASSYSGTLAGYTF. The CDR3, as DNA: TGTGCCAGCAGTTACTCGGGCACCCTAGCTGGCTACACCTTC.